The 16 T cell receptor beta chains below were found in one sample sequenced in a study of blood T cell repertoires in COVID-19. The repertoire was sequenced with immunoSEQ multiplex PCR; TCRdb's copy has only in-frame clones and lacks some. The sample holds 190,000 or so clones, about 80% seen once. Sequencing was done on a sample of PBMCs or T cells enriched from blood (not recorded which). All receptors derive from a man aged 40-50 years who had recovered from COVID-19.

The chain joins TRBV18 to TRBJ2-2; D unclear. The CDR3 covers 16 residues. Germline CDR1 reads KGHSH; CDR2 reads LQKENI. The V gene lost 3 bases and the J gene lost 3 bases, with 14 bases spanning the gap. CDR3 loop: CASSPRTMRDTGELFF. CDR3 DNA sequence: TGTGCCAGCTCACCTCGTACCATGAGAGACACCGGGGAGCTGTTTTTT.

The CDR3: CASSLIRFSYTF. CDR3 nucleotides: TGTGCCAGCAGCTTGATTCGGTTTAGCTACACCTTC. This chain connects TRBV5-8 to TRBJ1-2, with D unresolved. The V gene's germline CDR1 is SGHTS and CDR2 YDEGEE. CDR3 length equals 12 residues. Trimming left V 1 base short and J 9 bases short, with 10 bases between.

The chain links TRBV23-1 to TRBJ1-4; 8 bases are shared with TRBD1. TRBV23-1 is treated as an ORF (open reading frame) with a function not yet certain. The V segment lost 6 bases and the J segment 6 bases; nucleotides outside the gene matches: 6. This CDR3 comprises 14 residues. For the CDR3, the DNA is TGCGCCAGCAGGAGCGACAGGGGCGATGAAAAACTGTTTTTT. Translation gives CASRSDRGDEKLFF.

The chain uses TRBV24-1 and TRBJ2-2, with 11 bases aligning to TRBD2. Germline assignment: CDR1 KGHDR and CDR2 SFDVKD. This CDR3 has 16 amino acids. V lost 7 bases, J lost 4 bases, and 7 bases stayed unmatched. Written as DNA, the CDR3 is TGTGCCACCAGGCCCACTAGCGGGGGAGGCACCGGGGAGCTGTTTTTT. Its protein product is CATRPTSGGGTGELFF.

The chain uses TRBV24-1 and TRBJ1-5; tentative D call: TRBD1 (5 bases). CDR1 is KGHDR, CDR2 SFDVKD, per germline. The germline V and J ends were trimmed by 1 base and 0 bases, with 21 bases remaining between them. The CDR3 is 20 amino acids. The CDR3: CATSDFPPREQVISNQPQHF. CDR3 DNA sequence: TGTGCCACCAGTGATTTCCCCCCCCGAGAACAGGTGATTAGCAATCAGCCCCAGCATTTT.

The rearrangement links TRBV6-5 to TRBJ2-1, with 7 positions matching TRBD2. The CDR3 spans 14 residues. Germline trimming cut 8 bases from V and 4 bases from J; bases unmatched to any gene: 8. Germline assignment: CDR1 MNHEY and CDR2 SVGAGI. CDR3 nucleotide sequence: TGTGCCAGCGTGGGCGGGGGTCTTTACAATGAGCAGTTCTTC. Encoded protein: CASVGGGLYNEQFF.

The chain is built from TRBV9 and TRBJ2-1, with 7 bases identical to TRBD1. The CDR3 length is 15 residues. V shed 0 bases, J shed 5 bases, and the junction held 5 bases outside the gene matches. CDR1 is SGDLS and CDR2 is YYNGEE in the germline V gene. Here the CDR3 reads CASSVGKGANNEQFF. For the CDR3, the DNA is TGTGCCAGCAGCGTAGGGAAGGGGGCGAACAATGAGCAGTTCTTC.

This clone was detected only a few times. This chain connects TRBV6-5 to TRBJ2-1, with D possibly matching TRBD2 (6 bases). Between the trimmed V and J ends, which lost 2 bases and 8 bases, there was a span of 10 bases. There are 13 residues in the CDR3. Per germline, CDR1 MNHEY and CDR2 SVGAGI. CDR3 region: CASSYTGGDEQFF. For the CDR3, the DNA is TGTGCCAGCAGTTACACCGGGGGAGATGAGCAGTTCTTC.

The sample holds one count of this clone. The J gene is TRBJ1-2, the V gene TRBV6-5; 11 bases line up with TRBD1. V lost 6 bases to trimming and J lost 8 bases; unmatched junction nucleotides: 5. The CDR3 runs 13 residues. Germline values: CDR1 MNHEY, CDR2 SVGAGI. DNA of the CDR3: TGTGCCAGCAGCATGGGACAGGGGGTGGGCTACACCTTC. This codes for CASSMGQGVGYTF.

The V call is TRBV24-1, the J call TRBJ2-3; weak D call: TRBD1 (6 bases). The CDR3 is 16 amino acids. CDR1 and CDR2 (germline): KGHDR, SFDVKD. V was trimmed by 3 bases and J by 2 bases, leaving 14 bases between them. The CDR3 loop is CATSDPQDSHTDTQYF. As DNA, the CDR3 is TGTGCCACCAGTGATCCCCAGGACAGCCACACAGATACGCAGTATTTT.

The chain employs TRBV6-5 and TRBJ1-1; D possibly corresponds to TRBD1 (5 bases). Germline values: CDR1 MNHEY, CDR2 SVGAGI. The length of the CDR3 is 13 residues. V was trimmed by 2 bases and J by 11 bases, leaving 15 bases between them. DNA for the CDR3: TGTGCCAGCAGTTACACTGGGGACTCACGGGCTTTCTTT. Translation gives CASSYTGDSRAFF.

This sequence joins TRBV14 and TRBJ2-3, with 9 bases that match TRBD1. This CDR3 is 16 amino acids long. CDR1 is SGHDN and CDR2 is FVKESK in the germline V gene. With 3 bases clipped from V and 6 bases from J, the junction kept 10 bases outside the gene matches. The CDR3 sequence is CASSQPGQGISDTQYF. CDR3 DNA: TGTGCCAGCAGCCAGCCGGGACAGGGCATTTCGGATACGCAGTATTTT. Full variable domain (missing parts from reference TRBV14 and TRBJ2-3): EAGVTQFPSHSVIEKGQTVTLRCDPISGHDNLYWYRRVMGKEIKFLLHFVKESKQDESGMPNNRFLAERTGGTYSTLKVQPAELEDSGVYFCASSQPGQGISDTQYFGPGTRLTVL.

V gene TRBV7-6 combines with J gene TRBJ2-1; D unclear. This CDR3 is built from 17 residues. Germline assignment: CDR1 SGHVS and CDR2 FNYEAQ. V lost 5 bases to trimming and J lost 1 base, with 18 bases between them. The chain's CDR3 is CASSPSRRSRSYNEQFF. As DNA, the CDR3 is TGTGCCAGCAGCCCCTCGCGGCGGAGTCGGTCCTACAATGAGCAGTTCTTC.

This chain connects TRBV5-4 to TRBJ1-2; no firm D call. Germline assignment: CDR1 SGHNT and CDR2 YYREEE (reference sequence). Between the trimmed V and J ends, which lost 0 bases and 2 bases, there was a span of 5 bases. The CDR3 spans 13 residues. The CDR3 nucleotides read TGTGCCAGCAGCTTGGCGGGAAACTATGGCTACACCTTC. It is translated as CASSLAGNYGYTF. The whole variable domain, filled in from reference TRBV5-4 and TRBJ1-2, reads ETGVTQSPTHLIKTRGQQVTLRCSSQSGHNTVSWYQQALGQGPQFIFQYYREEENGRGNFPPRFSGLQFPNYSSELNVNALELDDSALYLCASSLAGNYGYTFGSGTRLTVV.

This clone has a single count. The V gene is TRBV5-1, the J gene TRBJ2-7, with TRBD1 matching 11 bases. V dropped 4 bases and J dropped 6; count of bases not matched to a gene: 9. This CDR3 comprises 15 residues. The germline CDR1 and CDR2 sequences are SGHRS and YFSETQ. The CDR3 region has the DNA TGCGCCAGCAGCCGGACAGGGGGCAAGGAGAGCGAGCAGTACTTC. Translating gives CASSRTGGKESEQYF.

This clone was seen only a few times. The rearrangement joins TRBV4-2 to TRBJ1-2, with 11 positions matching TRBD1. This CDR3 is 15 amino acids long. Germline V CDR1 and CDR2: LGHNA, YNFKEQ. V lost 4 bases to trimming and J lost 6 bases; unmatched junction nucleotides: 7. Written as DNA, the CDR3 is TGTGCCAGCAGCCGAGGACAGGGGGCGGAGGATGGCTACACCTTC. Protein product: CASSRGQGAEDGYTF.